This T cell receptor (beta chain) is from a study of blood T cells in healthy people across ages. Looking at the study overall: About one barcoded beta molecule per two T cells was the capture yield of template switching.

The second PCR ran roughly 7 to 11 cycles with a sample-barcoded 5' primer and J-beta primers. TCRdb fed the 5' RACE reads into MiXCR, producing one record per CDR3 protein. The table includes about 1,600,000 distinct CDR3 sequences, 42% detected once. This clonotype was counted a few times. Germline CDR1 reads SGDLS; CDR2 reads YYNGEE. Trimming stripped 3 bases from V and 0 bases from J, with 15 bases between. There are 16 residues in the CDR3. What was sequenced was blood. The chain combines TRBV9 with TRBJ1-2, with no clear D. This clonotype was obtained from a woman aged 18-29 years in good health. The CDR3 region has the DNA TGTGCCAGCAGCGCCCATGTGGCGGGGACTAACTATGGCTACACCTTC. This encodes CASSAHVAGTNYGYTF.